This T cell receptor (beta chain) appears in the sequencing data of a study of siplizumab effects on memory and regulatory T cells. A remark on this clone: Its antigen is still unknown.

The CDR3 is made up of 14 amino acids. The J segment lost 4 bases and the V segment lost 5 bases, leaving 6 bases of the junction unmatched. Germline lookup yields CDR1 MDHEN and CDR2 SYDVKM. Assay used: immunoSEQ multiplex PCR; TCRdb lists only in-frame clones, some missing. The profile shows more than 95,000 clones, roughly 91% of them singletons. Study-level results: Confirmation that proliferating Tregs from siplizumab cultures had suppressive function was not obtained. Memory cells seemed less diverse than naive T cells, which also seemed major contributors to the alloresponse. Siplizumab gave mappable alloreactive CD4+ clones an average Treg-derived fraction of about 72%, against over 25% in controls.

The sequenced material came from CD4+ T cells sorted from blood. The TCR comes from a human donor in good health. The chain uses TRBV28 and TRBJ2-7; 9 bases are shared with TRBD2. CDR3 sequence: CASSPPGLAYEQYF. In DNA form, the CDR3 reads TGTGCCAGCAGTCCTCCGGGACTAGCTTACGAGCAGTACTTC.